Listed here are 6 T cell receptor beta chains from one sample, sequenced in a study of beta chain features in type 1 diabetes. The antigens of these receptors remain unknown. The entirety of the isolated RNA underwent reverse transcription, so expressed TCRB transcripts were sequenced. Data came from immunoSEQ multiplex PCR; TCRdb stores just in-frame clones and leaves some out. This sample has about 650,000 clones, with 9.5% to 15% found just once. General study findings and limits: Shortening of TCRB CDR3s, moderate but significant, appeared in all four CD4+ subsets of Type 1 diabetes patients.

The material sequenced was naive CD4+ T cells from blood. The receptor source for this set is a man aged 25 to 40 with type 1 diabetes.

In nucleotides, the CDR3 is TGTGCCAGCAGCTTGGACAGGGGTTCGGATGGCTACACCTTC. It yields the protein CASSLDRGSDGYTF. The genes are TRBV5-8 and TRBJ1-2; 7 nucleotides agree with TRBD1. CDR1 is SGHTS, CDR2 YDEGEE, per germline. The CDR3 spans 14 residues. J gave up 6 bases and V 0 bases, and 5 bases lay outside the gene matches.

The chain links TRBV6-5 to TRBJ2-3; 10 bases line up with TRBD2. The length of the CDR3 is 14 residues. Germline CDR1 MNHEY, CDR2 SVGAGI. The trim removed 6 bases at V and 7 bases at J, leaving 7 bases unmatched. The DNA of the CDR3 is TGTGCCAGCAGGACTAGCGGGTCGTTGAATACGCAGTATTTT. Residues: CASRTSGSLNTQYF.

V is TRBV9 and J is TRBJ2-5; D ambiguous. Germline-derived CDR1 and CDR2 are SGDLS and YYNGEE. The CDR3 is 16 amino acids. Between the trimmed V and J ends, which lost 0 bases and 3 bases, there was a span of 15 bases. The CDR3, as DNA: TGTGCCAGCAGCGTAGGAGGCCTATCTTGGGAAGAGACCCAGTACTTC. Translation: CASSVGGLSWEETQYF.

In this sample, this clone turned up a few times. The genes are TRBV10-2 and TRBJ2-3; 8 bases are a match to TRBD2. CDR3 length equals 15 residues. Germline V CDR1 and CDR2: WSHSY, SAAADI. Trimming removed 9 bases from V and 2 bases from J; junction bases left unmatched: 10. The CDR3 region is CASAPGGAYTDTQYF. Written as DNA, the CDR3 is TGCGCCAGTGCCCCCGGGGGGGCCTACACAGATACGCAGTATTTT.

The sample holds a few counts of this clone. This CDR3 is CSVSGSLETQYF. CDR3 in DNA: TGCAGCGTTTCGGGAAGCCTAGAGACCCAGTACTTC. The chain combines TRBV29-1 with TRBJ2-5; D perhaps matches TRBD2 (5 bases). The V gene's germline CDR1 is SQVTM and CDR2 ANQGSEA. CDR3 length: 12 amino acids. The germline V and J ends were trimmed by 5 bases and 4 bases, with 11 bases remaining between them.

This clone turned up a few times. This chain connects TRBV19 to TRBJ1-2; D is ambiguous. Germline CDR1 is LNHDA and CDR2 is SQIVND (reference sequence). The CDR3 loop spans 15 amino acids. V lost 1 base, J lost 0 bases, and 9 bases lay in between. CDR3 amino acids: CASSIGRLANYGYTF. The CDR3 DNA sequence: TGTGCCAGTAGTATAGGTCGCCTAGCTAACTATGGCTACACCTTC. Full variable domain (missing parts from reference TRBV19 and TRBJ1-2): DGGITQSPKYLFRKEGQNVTLSCEQNLNHDAMYWYRQDPGQGLRLIYYSQIVNDFQKGDIAEGYSVSREKKESFPLTVTSAQKNPTAFYLCASSIGRLANYGYTFGSGTRLTVV.